These 26 T cell receptor beta chains were sequenced from one sample in a study of T cell repertoires in cytomegalovirus infection (dated by TCRdb to between 2018 and 2021). Sequencing took place on an Illumina HiSeq 1500. The raw public reads went through TCRdb reprocessing: fastp at Q25, MiXCR clone calling, in-frame beta chains kept. Identical CDR3 proteins give one entry, which carries the most common genes and DNA. The sample includes 200,000 to 250,000 distinct CDR3 sequences, with 6.5% observed a single time. About 6.5% of the sample belongs to the ten largest clones. Sequencing input: PBMCs. The receptors originated from a human donor in good health (CMV status not recorded). Some clones in this sample may be carry-over from other donors' samples.

The sample holds many counts of this clonotype. This chain joins TRBV20-1 and TRBJ2-7; TRBD2 matches at 9 bases. Trimming cost V 6 bases and J 3 bases; bases outside gene matches: 6. Germline V lookup: CDR1 DFQATT, CDR2 SNEGSKA (reference sequence). There are 13 residues in the CDR3. The chain's CDR3 is CSAKRGDIYEQYF. As DNA, the CDR3 is TGCAGTGCAAAGCGGGGGGATATCTACGAGCAGTACTTC.

There are many counts of this clonotype. V and J are TRBV24-1 and TRBJ1-5, with no clear D. CDR1 is KGHDR, CDR2 SFDVKD, per germline. The CDR3 length is 13 residues. Trimming pared 0 bases from V and 9 bases from J, leaving 8 bases between. CDR3 nucleotide sequence: TGTGCCACCAGTGATTTGCTCGGGGTGCCCCAGCATTTT. Translating it yields CATSDLLGVPQHF.

At least ten counts were recorded for this clonotype. CDR3 nucleotide sequence: TGTGCCAGCAGTTACTCAGATGGGGGGCCGGTTGGGGAGCAGTACTTC. Translating gives CASSYSDGGPVGEQYF. The chain is built from TRBV6-5 and TRBJ2-7; either TRBD1 or TRBD2 may supply D (6 bases each). Germline V CDR1 and CDR2: MNHEY, SVGAGI. V was trimmed by 0 bases and J by 7 bases, leaving 19 bases between them. The CDR3 covers 16 residues.

This clonotype showed up many times. The chain couples TRBV6-2 or TRBV6-3 to TRBJ2-1; 9 positions agree with TRBD2. This CDR3 is built from 13 residues. V shed 9 bases, J shed 4 bases, and the junction held 4 bases outside the gene matches. Per germline, CDR1 MNHEY and CDR2 SVGEGT. This chain's CDR3 is CASGLAFYNEQFF. In DNA form, the CDR3 reads TGTGCCAGTGGACTAGCGTTTTACAATGAGCAGTTCTTC.

The rearrangement joins TRBV20-1 to TRBJ1-5, with D uncertain. CDR3 size: 13 residues. Germline CDR1 and CDR2: DFQATT and SNEGSKA (reference sequence). Trimming took off 1 base at V and 3 bases at J, with 7 bases between the two ends. CDR3 residues: CSARGEFNQPQHF. Here the CDR3 DNA reads TGCAGTGCTAGAGGGGAGTTCAATCAGCCCCAGCATTTT.

This clonotype was found many times. The rearrangement links TRBV10-2 to TRBJ2-2, with 10 bases that match TRBD2. V was pared by 6 bases and J by 7 bases, with 8 bases of the junction left unmatched. CDR3 length: 15 amino acids. Germline CDR1 and CDR2: WSHSY and SAAADI. The CDR3, as DNA: TGCGCCAGCAGAGGGACTAGCGCAAGGGGCGGGGAGCTGTTTTTT. Translated: CASRGTSARGGELFF.

This clonotype showed up many times. An end of the junction does not agree with germline; a read error may underlie this. The chain is built from TRBV20-1 and TRBJ2-4; D not certain. Germline V gives CDR1 DFQATT, CDR2 SNEGSKA (reference sequence). The CDR3 covers 11 residues. The CDR3 coding sequence is TGCAGTGCTAGAGATTTAACCGTCTGGGACTTC. This sequence encodes CSARDLTVWDF.

This clonotype was detected a few times. The V call is TRBV13, the J call TRBJ1-1, with D unclear. V lost 7 bases and J lost 1, with 13 bases in between. Germline V CDR1 and CDR2: PRHDT, FYEKMQ (reference sequence). The CDR3 consists of 14 residues. The DNA for the CDR3 is TGTGCCAGCACCCCGAGGGCGGGGAACACTGAAGCTTTCTTT. It encodes CASTPRAGNTEAFF.

This clonotype was seen repeatedly, ten times or more. V gene TRBV7-2 combines with J gene TRBJ2-1, with TRBD2 identical over 7 bases. V lost 5 bases to trimming and J lost 12 bases; unmatched junction nucleotides: 7. Germline values: CDR1 SGHTA, CDR2 FQGNSA. The CDR3 extends over 12 amino acids. In nucleotides, the CDR3 is TGTGCCAGCAGCCCCAGCCCGGGAGGGCAGTTCTTC. As protein: CASSPSPGGQFF.

This clonotype was observed a few times. This rearrangement joins TRBV12-3 or TRBV12-4 to TRBJ2-2, with 15 bases identical to TRBD2. The J segment lost 0 bases and the V segment lost 6 bases, leaving 2 bases of the junction unmatched. The CDR3 extends over 17 amino acids. The CDR3 reads CASRRTSGGANTGELFF. The CDR3 region has the DNA TGTGCCAGCAGGAGGACTAGCGGGGGGGCGAACACCGGGGAGCTGTTTTTT.

This clonotype was seen ten or more times. This chain uses TRBV5-5 with TRBJ1-2, with no clear D. V was clipped by 0 bases and J by 8 bases, with 8 bases between them. Looked up from germline, CDR1 is SGHKS and CDR2 is YYEKEE (reference sequence). The CDR3 contains 12 residues. In nucleotides, the CDR3 is TGTGCCAGCAGCTTGGATGGGATCGGCTACACCTTC. It is translated as CASSLDGIGYTF.

The V call is TRBV27, the J call TRBJ1-1; D unclear. The CDR3 is 13 residues long. The germline V gene encodes CDR1 MNHEY and CDR2 SMNVEV (reference sequence). V lost 2 bases to trimming and J lost 7 bases, with 11 bases between them. The CDR3 is CASSLLGKLEAFF. DNA for the CDR3: TGTGCCAGCAGTTTACTGGGAAAACTTGAAGCTTTCTTT.

This clonotype occurred a few times. The chain links TRBV30 to TRBJ2-5; TRBD2 agrees at 9 bases. Trimming removed 2 bases from V and 4 bases from J; junction bases left unmatched: 8. The length of the CDR3 is 15 residues. In germline, CDR1 is GTSNPN, CDR2 SVGIG (reference sequence). CDR3 sequence (DNA): TGTGCCTGGAGTTTTAGCGGGGGCGGAGGAGAGACCCAGTACTTC. This sequence encodes CAWSFSGGGGETQYF. Complete variable domain (other parts from reference TRBV30 and TRBJ2-5): SQTIHQWPATLVQPVGSPLSLECTVEGTSNPNLYWYRQAAGRGLQLLFYSVGIGQISSEVPQNLSASRPQDRQFILSSKKLLLSDSGFYLCAWSFSGGGGETQYFGPGTRLLVL.

Many counts were recorded for this clonotype. CDR3 nucleotide sequence: TGTGCCAGCAGTGACAGGGGGACCACCGGGGAGCTGTTTTTT. Protein sequence: CASSDRGTTGELFF. V is TRBV6-1 and J is TRBJ2-2, with TRBD1 identical over 7 bases. This CDR3 region has 14 residues. Per the germline V gene, CDR1 is MNHNS and CDR2 is SASEGT. V lost 3 bases, J lost 4 bases, and 2 bases stayed unmatched.

The table lists this clonotype with many counts. This sequence joins TRBV7-2 and TRBJ1-1; 9 positions agree with TRBD1. After removal of 3 bases from V and 1 base from J, the junction contained 3 bases not matched to a gene. Germline CDR1 reads SGHTA; CDR2 reads FQGNSA. The CDR3 runs to 15 residues. Here the CDR3 DNA reads TGTGCCAGCAGCTTGAGGGGACAGGGGAACACTGAAGCTTTCTTT. Residues: CASSLRGQGNTEAFF.

This clonotype was counted many times. The chain joins TRBV5-1 to TRBJ2-7, with no clear D. The CDR3 loop spans 14 amino acids. Germline values: CDR1 SGHRS, CDR2 YFSETQ. Trimming removed 0 bases at V and 2 bases at J, with 9 bases between. The CDR3 DNA follows: TGCGCCAGCAGCTTGGGGACCCAGACCTACGAGCAGTACTTC. The encoded protein is CASSLGTQTYEQYF.

This clonotype was seen ten or more times. CDR3 loop: CASSSWDLTDTQYF. The CDR3 region has the DNA TGTGCCAGCAGTTCGTGGGACCTGACAGATACGCAGTATTTT. This rearrangement joins TRBV6-2 or TRBV6-3 to TRBJ2-3, with D perhaps given as TRBD1 or TRBD2 (5 bases each). The CDR3 has 14 amino acids. Germline V gene data show CDR1 as MNHEY and CDR2 as SVGEGT. Trimming stripped 4 bases from V and 3 bases from J, with 11 bases between.

The table lists this clonotype with many counts. J is TRBJ2-2 and V is TRBV5-5; D may match TRBD1 or TRBD2 (5 bases each). CDR1 is SGHKS, CDR2 YYEKEE, per germline (reference sequence). The CDR3 consists of 15 residues. Deletions cut 5 bases from V and 7 bases from J, with 18 bases between. CDR3 in amino acids: CASRRGPDPYGELFF. The CDR3 bases are TGTGCCAGCAGGAGGGGCCCGGACCCGTACGGGGAGCTGTTTTTT.

This clonotype has ten or more counts. The gene calls are TRBV20-1 and TRBJ2-5; D might be TRBD1 or TRBD2, each matching 6 bases. CDR1 and CDR2 from the germline V gene are DFQATT and SNEGSKA (reference sequence). This CDR3 region has 17 residues. Trimming removed 0 bases at V and 5 bases at J, with 22 bases between. The CDR3 region is CSARDLFGKGGRETQYF. DNA of the CDR3: TGCAGTGCTAGAGACCTTTTCGGGAAGGGGGGAAGGGAGACCCAGTACTTC.

The table lists this clonotype with many counts. J is TRBJ1-1 and V is TRBV5-1, with no clear D. Germline V gives CDR1 SGHRS, CDR2 YFSETQ. The CDR3 totals 14 residues. V was clipped by 3 bases and J by 1 base, with 10 bases between them. CDR3 nucleotide sequence: TGCGCCAGCAGCTATGGAACGGGGAACACTGAAGCTTTCTTT. As protein: CASSYGTGNTEAFF.

This clonotype was counted at least ten times. The J gene is TRBJ1-1, the V gene TRBV29-1; no reliable D call. The CDR3 totals 10 residues. The V gene lost 7 bases and the J gene lost 11 bases, with 14 bases spanning the gap. Germline CDR1 and CDR2: SQVTM and ANQGSEA. This chain's CDR3 is CSAGRTWAFF. CDR3 nucleotides: TGCAGCGCTGGAAGGACTTGGGCTTTCTTT.

This clonotype was detected many times. J is TRBJ2-5 and V is TRBV7-9, with 11 positions matching TRBD2. The germline V gene has CDR1 SEHNR and CDR2 FQNEAQ (reference sequence). After removal of 5 bases from V and 5 bases from J, the junction contained 7 bases not matched to a gene. The CDR3 is 15 residues long. The CDR3 loop reads CASSPLAGGRETQYF. CDR3 bases: TGTGCCAGCAGCCCTCTAGCGGGGGGCCGGGAGACCCAGTACTTC.

The sample holds many counts of this clonotype. The V gene is TRBV7-2, the J gene TRBJ2-5; 9 bases fit TRBD2. Germline CDR1 and CDR2: SGHTA and FQGNSA. V shed 1 base and J 1 base; nucleotides not matched to a gene: 4. The CDR3 runs to 16 residues. CDR3 nucleotide sequence: TGTGCCAGCAGCTTAGTAGCGGGGGAGATCCAAGAGACCCAGTACTTC. Amino acid sequence: CASSLVAGEIQETQYF. Combining the CDR3 with reference TRBV7-2 and TRBJ2-5 gives the whole variable domain GAGVSQSPSNKVTEKGKDVELRCDPISGHTALYWYRQSLGQGLEFLIYFQGNSAPDKSGLPSDRFSAERTGGSVSTLTIQRTQQEDSAVYLCASSLVAGEIQETQYFGPGTRLLVL.

Many counts were recorded for this clonotype. The chain combines TRBV18 with TRBJ1-1, with D hard to call. The CDR3 is 15 residues long. The V gene lost 6 bases and the J gene lost 1 base, with 15 bases spanning the gap. The germline gives CDR1 KGHSH, CDR2 LQKENI. The CDR3 nucleotides are TGTGCCAGCTCTCGAAACCAAGACTGGAACACTGAAGCTTTCTTT. This gives the protein CASSRNQDWNTEAFF.

This clonotype occurred many times. The chain links TRBV28 to TRBJ1-1; D possibly corresponds to TRBD1 (5 bases). The CDR3 has 18 amino acids. The V and J ends lost 3 bases and 3 bases respectively, with 23 bases between them. The germline gives CDR1 MDHEN, CDR2 SYDVKM. The CDR3 DNA reads TGTGCCAGCAGTTTTTTGTCGCCCCAGGGATCGGATGACACTGAAGCTTTCTTT. This encodes CASSFLSPQGSDDTEAFF.

This clonotype was detected many times. This sequence joins TRBV6-1 and TRBJ2-7; maybe TRBD2 (6 bases). V was pared by 6 bases and J by 6 bases, with 15 bases between. This CDR3 region has 13 residues. CDR1 is MNHNS and CDR2 is SASEGT in the germline V gene. CDR3 nucleotide sequence: TGTGCCAGCAGCCCCCTCGGAGGGCGCGAGCAGTACTTC. This encodes CASSPLGGREQYF.